Given below is one T cell receptor beta chain in context. Its antigen is not identified. TEMRA cells were FACS-enriched and CD8+ and CD4+ T cells negatively isolated. The CDR3 extends over 12 amino acids. Germline assignment: CDR1 SEHNR and CDR2 FQNEAQ (reference sequence). V lost 5 bases, J lost 6 bases, and 9 bases lay in between. The entry originates in a study of CD8 T cells in Susac syndrome. The study's findings and limits: An acknowledgment was made by the study that its TCR sequencing and HLA analysis involved relatively few individuals.

Random hexamers were used to reverse transcribe the RNA input (about 0.5 to 1 ug). TCRdb ran MiXCR on the immunoSEQ multiplex PCR reads and lists one entry per CDR3 protein. In the table there are approximately 190,000 distinct CDR3 sequences, around 93% of which are singletons. The chain employs TRBV7-9 and TRBJ2-3; D not certain. This receptor was taken from a human donor in good health. Sequenced sample: CD4+ T cells from PBMCs. This CDR3 reads CASSPAPDTQYF. DNA of the CDR3: TGTGCCAGCAGCCCGGCCCCGGATACGCAGTATTTT.